This T cell receptor (beta chain) was sequenced during a study of blood T cell repertoires in COVID-19. Germline V lookup: CDR1 LNHDA, CDR2 SQIVND (reference sequence). The CDR3 has 18 residues. V gave up 3 bases and J gave up 0 bases; unmatched junction bases: 9. As originally analysed: Nucleated cell number was recorded as an estimate derived from reference gene primer amplification. TCRdb's table, derived via immunoSEQ multiplex PCR, lists solely in-frame clones and lacks some. That table is the source of V, J and clone size, and D and trimming were worked out from the DNA. This table has roughly 250,000 clones, roughly 86% appearing once.

This TCR was sampled from a woman younger than 45 with acute or convalescent COVID-19. The sample taken for sequencing was peripheral blood. The rearrangement uses TRBV19 and TRBJ2-5, with TRBD2 matching 11 bases. The CDR3 DNA follows: TGTGCCAGTAGTATTGGGGCTAGCGGGAGGCTCCACCAAGAGACCCAGTACTTC. It encodes CASSIGASGRLHQETQYF.